A selection of T cell receptor beta chains follows, all from one sample in a study of neoadjuvant anti-PD-1 for oral cavity cancer. Clones were read by immunoSEQ multiplex PCR, and TCRdb kept only the in-frame ones, dropping some. Of approximately 13,000 clones in the sample, about 74% are singletons; the top ten hold 2.5% to 3.5%. Material: PBMCs, obtained after nivolumab (anti-PD-1) treatment. The receptors were sampled from a person aged 35-80 years with oral cavity squamous cell carcinoma. The CDR3 runs from the conserved cysteine through the conserved F or W. A D gene is named only where the DNA matches it firmly. Where a row states a size, it is once, few, many or the class of an expanded clone; other rows omit it.

- - TRBJ1-1 TRBV6-6 CASTQGLGTEAFF TGTGCCAGCACTCAGGGATTGGGCACTGAAGCTTTCTTT
TRBD2 - TRBJ2-1 TRBV29-1 CSVEPSGTDEQFF TGCAGCGTTGAGCCTAGCGGGACGGATGAGCAGTTCTTC
- - TRBJ2-1 TRBV6-1 CASSVGEGAYNEQFF TGTGCCAGCAGTGTGGGAGAGGGGGCCTACAATGAGCAGTTCTTC
- - TRBJ2-7 TRBV5-1 CASSAGDSSNYEQYF TGCGCCAGCAGCGCTGGGGACTCCTCCAACTACGAGCAGTACTTC
TRBD1 - TRBJ2-5 TRBV27 CASSPSRQGAREETQYF TGTGCCAGCAGTCCCTCCCGACAGGGAGCAAGGGAGGAGACCCAGTACTTC
- - TRBJ2-1 TRBV28 CASSPQGIEHNEQFF TGTGCCAGCAGCCCCCAGGGGATTGAGCACAATGAGCAGTTCTTC
- - TRBJ2-7 TRBV7-9 CASSLKDPSDREQYF TGTGCCAGCAGCTTAAAAGACCCCAGTGACCGGGAGCAGTACTTC
- - TRBJ2-5 TRBV5-6 CASSLVEVQQETQYF TGTGCCAGCAGCTTGGTCGAAGTACAACAAGAGACCCAGTACTTC
- - TRBJ1-4 TRBV7-9 CASSFPSTTNEKLFF TGTGCCAGCAGCTTTCCATCGACAACTAATGAAAAACTGTTTTTT
- - TRBJ2-7 TRBV5-1 CASSLAKGYEQYF TGCGCCAGCAGCTTGGCCAAGGGGTACGAGCAGTACTTC
TRBD1 - TRBJ1-1 TRBV9 CASSVYQTGGTEAFF TGTGCCAGCAGCGTATATCAAACAGGGGGCACTGAAGCTTTCTTT
TRBD2 - TRBJ2-7 TRBV30 CAWKWSGNSYEQYF TGTGCCTGGAAGTGGAGCGGGAACTCCTACGAGCAGTACTTC
- - TRBJ1-2 TRBV28 CASSSGAVGGYTF TGTGCCAGCAGTTCTGGGGCGGTTGGTGGCTACACCTTC
TRBD2 - TRBJ2-3 TRBV6-6 CASRRLAGGPDTQYF TGTGCCAGCAGGAGACTAGCGGGAGGCCCAGATACGCAGTATTTT
- - TRBJ1-2 TRBV28 CASSGPNYGYTF TGTGCCAGCAGTGGACCTAACTATGGCTACACCTTC
TRBD1 few TRBJ1-2 TRBV9 CASSAPGQSLNYGYTF TGTGCCAGCAGCGCTCCGGGACAGTCTTTAAACTATGGCTACACCTTC
TRBD1 - TRBJ2-4 TRBV30 CAWQGENIQYF TGTGCCTGGCAGGGGGAAAACATTCAGTACTTC
- - TRBJ2-5 TRBV15 CATSRDTQGWKTQYF TGTGCCACCAGCAGAGATACGCAGGGGTGGAAGACCCAGTACTTC
TRBD2 once TRBJ2-3 TRBV25-1 CASSGKLAGESTDTQYF TGTGCCAGCAGTGGGAAACTAGCGGGAGAGAGCACAGATACGCAGTATTTT
- - TRBJ2-1 TRBV5-1 CAILRGRGYNEQFF TGCGCCATCCTCAGGGGCCGAGGGTACAATGAGCAGTTCTTC
- - TRBJ1-3 TRBV7-2 CASSPQDIRPGNTIYF TGTGCCAGCAGCCCCCAGGACATACGTCCAGGAAACACCATATATTTT
TRBD1 - TRBJ1-5 TRBV6-1 CASSDGQGVTMAQHF TGTGCCAGCAGTGATGGGCAGGGGGTCACTATGGCCCAGCATTTT
TRBD2 - TRBJ2-7 TRBV7-9 CASTVAGEVEQYF TGTGCCAGCACGGTAGCGGGAGAAGTCGAGCAGTACTTC